These T cell receptor beta chains were read from a single sample in a study of PD-1 blockade in classical Hodgkin lymphoma. Data came from immunoSEQ multiplex PCR; TCRdb stores just in-frame clones and leaves some out. Counted here are 11,000 or so clones, 80% to 85% occurring once; the ten biggest clones make up approximately 37%. The source was CD8+ T cells from blood, collected at baseline. Source of these receptors: a human donor with classical Hodgkin lymphoma. CDR3s include the opening cysteine and the closing phenylalanine or tryptophan. A D gene is named only where the DNA matches it firmly. Part of the rows lack a size; the others show once, few, many or a class for expanded clones.

d_call	clone_size	v_call	j_call	cdr3_aa	cdr3_nt
NA	NA	TRBV9	TRBJ2-3	CASSVGARGSTGTQYF	TGTGCCAGCAGCGTAGGTGCGAGGGGGTCAACCGGTACGCAGTATTTT
NA	NA	TRBV7-2	TRBJ2-7	CASSFGGLYEQYF	TGTGCCAGCAGCTTTGGGGGGCTCTACGAGCAGTACTTC
TRBD1	NA	TRBV10-2	TRBJ2-1	CASSEGQGYNEQFF	TGCGCCAGCAGTGAGGGACAGGGTTACAATGAGCAGTTCTTC
NA	NA	TRBV28	TRBJ1-2	CASRLRVFGGYTF	TGTGCCAGCAGGCTCAGGGTCTTCGGTGGCTACACCTTC
TRBD2	NA	TRBV6-1	TRBJ2-1	CASSESAGGGYNEQFF	TGTGCCAGCAGTGAATCGGCGGGAGGAGGCTACAATGAGCAGTTCTTC
TRBD1	NA	TRBV11-2	TRBJ2-3	CASSLDGQGTRTQYF	TGTGCCAGCAGCTTGGATGGACAGGGAACGAGGACGCAGTATTTT
NA	NA	TRBV10-3	TRBJ2-3	CAISAEGGRTTDTQYF	TGTGCCATCAGTGCTGAGGGTGGGAGGACCACAGATACGCAGTATTTT
NA	few	TRBV19	TRBJ1-1	CASSISTGRALGAFF	TGTGCCAGTAGTATCAGTACAGGCAGGGCCCTCGGAGCTTTCTTT
NA	NA	TRBV23-1	TRBJ2-2	CASSPRRPSGELFF	TGCGCCAGCAGTCCACGTCGGCCATCCGGGGAGCTGTTTTTT
NA	NA	TRBV15	TRBJ2-7	CATSRGVETYEQYF	TGTGCCACCAGCAGAGGTGTGGAGACCTACGAGCAGTACTTC
NA	NA	TRBV5-4	TRBJ2-3	CASLPSPGGTDTQYF	TGTGCCAGCCTACCCAGCCCCGGCGGCACAGATACGCAGTATTTT
NA	NA	TRBV1	TRBJ2-1	CTSSHQDPSGRARDNEQFF	TGCACCAGCAGCCACCAAGACCCTAGCGGGAGGGCCAGAGACAATGAGCAGTTCTTC
NA	NA	TRBV15	TRBJ2-5	CATSGDREVGETQYF	TGTGCCACCAGCGGAGACAGGGAGGTAGGCGAGACCCAGTACTTC
TRBD1	few	TRBV7-8	TRBJ1-5	CASSKDRGPSQPQHF	TGTGCCAGCAGCAAGGACAGGGGGCCGAGTCAGCCCCAGCATTTT
NA	few	TRBV7-9	TRBJ1-2	CASSSVGGLGYGYTF	TGTGCCAGCAGCTCCGTTGGGGGGCTCGGGTATGGCTACACCTTC
NA	NA	TRBV6-5	TRBJ1-1	CASSLEEDTEAFF	TGTGCCAGCAGTCTGGAGGAGGACACTGAAGCTTTCTTT
NA	NA	TRBV7-9	TRBJ2-3	CASSSSGVNTDTQYF	TGTGCCAGCAGCTCCTCAGGGGTCAACACAGATACGCAGTATTTT
NA	NA	TRBV7-8	TRBJ2-1	CASSLGPDQNYNEQFF	TGTGCCAGCAGCTTAGGACCGGACCAGAATTACAATGAGCAGTTCTTC
NA	NA	TRBV6-5	TRBJ1-1	CASSYSETGTNTEAFF	TGTGCCAGCAGTTACTCGGAGACAGGAACGAACACTGAAGCTTTCTTT
NA	NA	TRBV4-1	TRBJ2-7	CASSQDSKGTRVAQQYF	TGCGCCAGCAGCCAAGATTCTAAAGGGACACGTGTGGCCCAGCAGTACTTC
NA	NA	TRBV6-6	TRBJ2-7	CASTGQLYEQYF	TGTGCCAGCACAGGACAGCTATACGAGCAGTACTTC
TRBD1	NA	TRBV28	TRBJ1-1	CASSSRTGGSAFF	TGTGCCAGCAGTTCCCGGACAGGGGGCAGTGCTTTCTTT